One sample yielded the 8 T cell receptor beta chains listed below, sequenced in a study of cytomegalovirus exposure and HLA in healthy donors. In the PCR, 60 Vbeta and 13 Jbeta primers were used. Sequencing used immunoSEQ multiplex PCR; TCRdb keeps in-frame clones, though not all of them. The repertoire holds approximately 150,000 clones, 75% to 85% seen once, with approximately 2.5% in the top ten. Sequencing input: PBMCs. These receptors originate from a young woman in good health and CMV-seropositive.

The rearrangement links TRBV27 to TRBJ1-6; no clear D gene. CDR1 and CDR2 from the germline V gene are MNHEY and SMNVEV (reference sequence). This CDR3 comprises 12 residues. The V end lost 3 bases, the J end lost 8 bases, and 5 bases lay between the germline ends. The CDR3 DNA reads TGTGCCAGCAGTTTGAGGGATTCACCCCTCCACTTT. Encoded protein: CASSLRDSPLHF.

This chain joins TRBV6-6 and TRBJ2-1; 10 bases agree with TRBD2. Germline assignment: CDR1 MNHNY and CDR2 SVGAGI (reference sequence). With 0 bases clipped from V and 6 bases from J, the junction kept 2 bases outside the gene matches. This CDR3 comprises 15 residues. This CDR3 reads CASSYSLAGGNEQFF. CDR3 nucleotide sequence: TGTGCCAGCAGTTACTCATTAGCGGGAGGCAATGAGCAGTTCTTC.

This chain uses TRBV9 with TRBJ2-3; TRBD2 might be the D (6 bases). Germline V gene lookup returns CDR1 SGDLS and CDR2 YYNGEE. V was clipped by 0 bases and J by 4 bases, with 15 bases between them. CDR3 length: 16 amino acids. The CDR3, as DNA: TGTGCCAGCAGCGTAGGGGGCGCGGGAATCGCAGATACGCAGTATTTT. Encoded protein: CASSVGGAGIADTQYF.

The chain uses TRBV20-1 and TRBJ1-1, with no clear D. V dropped 7 bases and J dropped 9 bases, with 15 bases sitting between them. CDR3 length: 11 amino acids. CDR1 DFQATT and CDR2 SNEGSKA come from the germline V gene (reference sequence). CDR3 loop: CSVRAGLQAFF. The CDR3 DNA reads TGCAGTGTCCGGGCGGGTTTACAAGCTTTCTTT.

This clone was counted a few times. V usage is TRBV7-9 and J usage is TRBJ2-2, with 9 bases matching TRBD1. Germline V gene lookup returns CDR1 SEHNR and CDR2 FQNEAQ (reference sequence). The V segment lost 5 bases and the J segment 2 bases; nucleotides outside the gene matches: 6. This CDR3 is 16 amino acids long. For the CDR3, the DNA is TGTGCCAGCAGCCCATACAGGGGGCACAACACCGGGGAGCTGTTTTTT. Amino acids: CASSPYRGHNTGELFF.

This chain joins TRBV7-2 and TRBJ2-5; D might be TRBD2 (6 bases). The J call could be wrong; TRBJ2-7 is a better fit for the DNA end. This CDR3 is 13 amino acids long. Germline assignment: CDR1 SGHTA and CDR2 FQGNSA. CDR3 protein: CASSPNRRGEQYF. CDR3 in DNA: TGTGCCAGCAGCCCTAATAGGAGGGGCGAGCAGTACTTC.

The chain uses TRBV9 and TRBJ2-1; TRBD2 agrees at 15 bases. The CDR3 spans 18 residues. CDR1 and CDR2 (germline): SGDLS, YYNGEE. J was trimmed by 0 bases and V by 7 bases; bases with no gene match: 8. The CDR3 protein is CASSPGLAGGSSYNEQFF. Written as DNA, the CDR3 is TGTGCCAGCTCGCCCGGACTAGCGGGGGGGAGCTCCTACAATGAGCAGTTCTTC. Complete variable domain (other parts from reference TRBV9 and TRBJ2-1): DSGVTQTPKHLITATGQRVTLRCSPRSGDLSVYWYQQSLDQGLQFLIQYYNGEERAKGNILERFSAQQFPDLHSELNLSSLELGDSALYFCASSPGLAGGSSYNEQFFGPGTRLTVL.

The J gene is TRBJ2-7, the V gene TRBV30; D perhaps matches TRBD1 (6 bases). The CDR3 has 12 residues. With 0 bases removed from V and 6 bases from J, the gap between germline ends came to 9 bases. CDR1 and CDR2 (germline): GTSNPN, SVGIG (reference sequence). DNA of the CDR3: TGTGCCTGGAGTGTCAGGGGTGGCGAGCAGTACTTC. This encodes CAWSVRGGEQYF.